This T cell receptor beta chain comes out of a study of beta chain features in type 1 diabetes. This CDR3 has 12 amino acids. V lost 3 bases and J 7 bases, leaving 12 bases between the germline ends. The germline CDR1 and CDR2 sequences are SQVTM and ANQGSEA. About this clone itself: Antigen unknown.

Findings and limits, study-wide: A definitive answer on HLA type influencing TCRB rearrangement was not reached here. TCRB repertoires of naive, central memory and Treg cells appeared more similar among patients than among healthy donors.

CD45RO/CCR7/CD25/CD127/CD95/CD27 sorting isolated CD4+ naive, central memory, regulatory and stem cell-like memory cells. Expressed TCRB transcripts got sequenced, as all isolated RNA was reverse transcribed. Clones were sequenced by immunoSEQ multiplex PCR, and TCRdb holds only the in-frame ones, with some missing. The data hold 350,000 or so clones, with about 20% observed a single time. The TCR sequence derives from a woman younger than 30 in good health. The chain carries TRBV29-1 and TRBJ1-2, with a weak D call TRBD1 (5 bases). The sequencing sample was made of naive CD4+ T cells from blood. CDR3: CSVDTKRGGYTF. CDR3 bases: TGCAGCGTTGATACCAAAAGGGGTGGCTACACCTTC. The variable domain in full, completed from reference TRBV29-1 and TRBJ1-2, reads SAVISQKPSRDICQRGTSLTIQCQVDSQVTMMFWYRQQPGQSLTLIATANQGSEATYESGFVIDKFPISRPNLTFSTLTVSNMSPEDSSIYLCSVDTKRGGYTFGSGTRLTVV.